These 6 T cell receptor beta chains were sequenced from one sample in a study of T cell responses to AZD1222 COVID-19 vaccine. Clones were read by immunoSEQ multiplex PCR, and TCRdb kept only the in-frame ones, dropping some. The sample lists some 110,000 clones, about 89% occurring once. The sample in question was peripheral blood, obtained on day 0 of AZD1222 vaccination. The receptors shown here come from an adult in good health.

J is TRBJ1-2 and V is TRBV4-2; D is uncertain. Looked up from germline, CDR1 is LGHNA and CDR2 is YNFKEQ. The CDR3 extends over 17 amino acids. Trimming left V 0 bases short and J 0 bases short, with 14 bases between. CDR3 DNA sequence: TGTGCCAGCAGCCAAGATCCCTCAGGCAGAACTAACTATGGCTACACCTTC. It yields the protein CASSQDPSGRTNYGYTF.

This sequence joins TRBV7-3 and TRBJ1-4; possibly TRBD1 for D (5 bases). V lost 5 bases and J 8 bases, leaving 12 bases between the germline ends. Germline loops: CDR1 SGHTA, CDR2 FQGTGA. The CDR3 has 13 residues. DNA for the CDR3: TGTGCCAGCAGCAACCCGGACACAGAAAAACTGTTTTTT. It specifies CASSNPDTEKLFF.

This clone was seen more than once but under ten times. V and J are TRBV19 and TRBJ1-1; perhaps TRBD1 as D (6 bases). Trimming shortened V by 6 bases and J by 4 bases, and 12 bases separated the two germline ends. Per germline, CDR1 LNHDA and CDR2 SQIVND (reference sequence). The CDR3 is made up of 13 amino acids. The CDR3 protein is CASRNRVGTEAFF. Written as DNA, the CDR3 is TGTGCCAGTAGGAACAGGGTAGGCACTGAAGCTTTCTTT.

The chain uses TRBV5-6 and TRBJ2-3; the D gene is possibly TRBD2 (6 bases). CDR1 SGHDT and CDR2 YYEEEE come from the germline V gene. The ends were cut back, 4 bases at V and 2 bases at J, with 17 bases in the middle. This CDR3 has 16 residues. As DNA, the CDR3 is TGTGCCAGCAGCCCTAGGAGCGGGCGATACACAGATACGCAGTATTTT. Translated: CASSPRSGRYTDTQYF. The entire variable domain, with the rest obtained from reference TRBV5-6 and TRBJ2-3, is as follows: DAGVTQSPTHLIKTRGQQVTLRCSPKSGHDTVSWYQQALGQGPQFIFQYYEEEERQRGNFPDRFSGHQFPNYSSELNVNALLLGDSALYLCASSPRSGRYTDTQYFGPGTRLTVL.

This chain uses TRBV20-1 with TRBJ2-7; D not resolved. The germline CDR1 and CDR2 sequences are DFQATT and SNEGSKA (reference sequence). V was cut by 3 bases and J by 4 bases, with 7 bases left in between. This CDR3 is built from 11 residues. In DNA, the CDR3 is TGCAGTGCTAGGCCCCCATACGAGCAGTACTTC. Its translation: CSARPPYEQYF.

The chain is built from TRBV5-1 and TRBJ1-1; no definite D call. The CDR3 has 13 residues. Trimming removed 4 bases from V and 3 bases from J, with 10 bases in between. CDR1 and CDR2 (germline): SGHRS, YFSETQ. Here the CDR3 DNA reads TGCGCCAGCAGCCCCTGGGGTGACACTGAAGCTTTCTTT. Its protein product is CASSPWGDTEAFF.